The T cell receptor (beta chain) under discussion was sequenced for a study of blood T cell repertoires in COVID-19. Study information: From T cells, B-cell-depleted T cells, or PBMCs came the material, which was cDNA or gDNA.

This CDR3 spans 13 amino acids. From germline, CDR1 is GTSNPN and CDR2 SVGIG (reference sequence). V lost 2 bases to trimming and J lost 0 bases, with 8 bases between them. Per the original methods: Reference gene primer amplification gave nucleated cell count estimates. Generated by immunoSEQ multiplex PCR, the TCRdb table keeps only in-frame clones and is missing some. That table furnishes V, J and clone size, whereas the DNA furnished D and trimming. The sample holds roughly 86,000 clones, approximately 84% seen once. The sequence came from a man aged 55-75 years with acute or convalescent COVID-19. The chain has TRBV30 and TRBJ2-7; TRBD1 might be the D (6 bases). Specimen: peripheral blood. CDR3: CAWSRDTSYEQYF. In DNA, the CDR3 is TGTGCCTGGAGTCGGGACACCTCCTACGAGCAGTACTTC.